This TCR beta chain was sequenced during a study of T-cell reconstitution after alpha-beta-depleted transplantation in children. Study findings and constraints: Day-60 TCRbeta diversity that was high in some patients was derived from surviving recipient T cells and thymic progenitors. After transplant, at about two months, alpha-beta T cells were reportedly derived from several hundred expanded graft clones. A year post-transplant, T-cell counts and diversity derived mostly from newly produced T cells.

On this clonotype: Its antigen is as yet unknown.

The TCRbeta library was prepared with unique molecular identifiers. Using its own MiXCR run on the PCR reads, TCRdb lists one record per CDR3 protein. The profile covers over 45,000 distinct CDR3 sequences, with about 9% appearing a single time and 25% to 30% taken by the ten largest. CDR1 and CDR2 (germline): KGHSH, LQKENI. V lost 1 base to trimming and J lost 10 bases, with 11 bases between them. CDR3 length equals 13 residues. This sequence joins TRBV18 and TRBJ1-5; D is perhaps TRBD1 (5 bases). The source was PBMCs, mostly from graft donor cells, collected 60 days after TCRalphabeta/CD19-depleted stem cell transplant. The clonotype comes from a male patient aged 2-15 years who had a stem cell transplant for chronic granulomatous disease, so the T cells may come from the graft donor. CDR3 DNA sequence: TGTGCCAGCTCACCACTGGGGGGTCACCCCCAGCATTTT. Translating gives CASSPLGGHPQHF.